These 16 T cell receptor beta chains came from one sample sequenced in a study of control samples from healthy donors and cancer patients. The protocol was immunoSEQ multiplex PCR, while the TCRdb copy is restricted to in-frame clones and leaves out a portion. Of over 100,000 clones listed, 90% are singletons. What was sequenced was blood. The receptors shown here come from a man between 40 and 49 years old in good health.

The genes are TRBV6-5 and TRBJ1-4; D is unclear. CDR1 MNHEY and CDR2 SVGAGI come from the germline V gene. Trimming took off 6 bases at V and 8 bases at J, with 13 bases between the two ends. CDR3 length equals 13 residues. The CDR3 DNA follows: TGTGCCAGCAGAGGGAGCCAGTCCGAAAAACTGTTTTTT. Its translation: CASRGSQSEKLFF.

The chain combines TRBV7-3 with TRBJ2-3; no firm D call. CDR1 is SGHTA and CDR2 is FQGTGA in the germline V gene. Trimming took off 2 bases at V and 4 bases at J, with 7 bases between the two ends. The CDR3 runs 13 residues. The CDR3 DNA is TGTGCCAGCAGCTTAGACCCCCCAGATACGCAGTATTTT. Its protein product is CASSLDPPDTQYF.

This chain joins TRBV7-9 and TRBJ2-3; 9 bases match TRBD2. J was trimmed by 1 base and V by 6 bases; bases with no gene match: 5. The germline CDR1 and CDR2 sequences are SEHNR and FQNEAQ (reference sequence). The CDR3 loop spans 15 amino acids. This chain's CDR3 is CASSLIAGGTDTQYF. The CDR3 DNA reads as TGTGCCAGCAGTTTAATAGCGGGGGGCACAGATACGCAGTATTTT.

The chain couples TRBV6-2 or TRBV6-3 to TRBJ2-7; D is undetermined. This CDR3 is 15 amino acids long. The germline V and J ends were trimmed by 0 bases and 0 bases, with 9 bases remaining between them. In germline, CDR1 is MNHEY, CDR2 SVGEGT. CDR3 loop: CASSYSPPNSYEQYF. The DNA for the CDR3 is TGTGCCAGCAGTTACTCGCCCCCGAACTCCTACGAGCAGTACTTC.

The rearrangement links TRBV28 to TRBJ1-6; possible D gene TRBD1, 5 bases. In germline, CDR1 is MDHEN, CDR2 SYDVKM. This CDR3 comprises 13 residues. Between the trimmed V and J ends, which lost 4 bases and 8 bases, there was a span of 9 bases. The CDR3 here is CASSSRVDSPLHF. The DNA of the CDR3 is TGTGCCAGCAGTTCCAGGGTCGATTCACCCCTCCACTTT. Together with reference TRBV28 and TRBJ1-6, the CDR3 gives the full variable domain: DVKVTQSSRYLVKRTGEKVFLECVQDMDHENMFWYRQDPGLGLRLIYFSYDVKMKEKGDIPEGYSVSREKKERFSLILESASTNQTSMYLCASSSRVDSPLHFGNGTRLTVT.

J is TRBJ1-1 and V is TRBV5-1; the D gene is possibly TRBD1 (5 bases). This CDR3 spans 16 amino acids. Germline-derived CDR1 and CDR2 are SGHRS and YFSETQ. V was cut by 0 bases and J by 9 bases, with 21 bases left in between. In DNA, the CDR3 is TGCGCCAGCAGCTTGGCCGGGGGGACTATCGGGTCCCAAGCTTTCTTT. Translated: CASSLAGGTIGSQAFF.

The chain is built from TRBV7-6 and TRBJ2-3, with D maybe TRBD1 (5 bases). Germline-derived CDR1 and CDR2 are SGHVS and FNYEAQ. This CDR3 region has 13 residues. The V gene lost 8 bases and the J gene lost 3 bases, with 12 bases spanning the gap. CDR3 sequence reads: CASGAVITDTQYF. CDR3 bases: TGTGCCAGCGGGGCAGTAATTACAGATACGCAGTATTTT.

The rearrangement uses TRBV6-1 and TRBJ2-5; unclear D gene. The CDR3 extends over 14 amino acids. The germline gives CDR1 MNHNS, CDR2 SASEGT. The germline V and J ends were trimmed by 1 base and 6 bases, with 12 bases remaining between them. The CDR3 nucleotides read TGTGCCAGCAGTGAAGAGGCTAGAACGAAGACCCAGTACTTC. Translation: CASSEEARTKTQYF.

The chain combines TRBV5-6 with TRBJ2-1; 11 nucleotides match TRBD2. Germline V gives CDR1 SGHDT, CDR2 YYEEEE. V lost 3 bases and J lost 3; bases outside the gene matches: 8. CDR3 length equals 17 residues. Written as DNA, the CDR3 is TGTGCCAGCAGCTCGCTGACCGGGACTAGCGGCTACAATGAGCAGTTCTTC. It translates to CASSSLTGTSGYNEQFF.

The J gene is TRBJ2-1, the V gene TRBV19; D gene unclear. V lost 3 bases to trimming and J lost 7 bases, with 13 bases between them. The CDR3 has 14 residues. Germline assignment: CDR1 LNHDA and CDR2 SQIVND (reference sequence). The CDR3 loop reads CASSIAMVRNEQFF. The CDR3 nucleotides read TGTGCCAGTAGTATCGCGATGGTTCGGAATGAGCAGTTCTTC.

This sequence joins TRBV3-1 (or the pseudogene TRBV3-2) and TRBJ1-1; D perhaps matches TRBD1 (6 bases). This CDR3 is 14 amino acids long. Looked up from germline, CDR1 is LGHDT and CDR2 is YNNKEL (reference sequence). V shed 6 bases and J shed 4 bases, with 15 bases lying between them. CDR3 DNA: TGTGCCAGCAGGCCTCGGGGGGCGTTCACTGAAGCTTTCTTT. Residues: CASRPRGAFTEAFF.

The V and J genes are TRBV7-9 and TRBJ1-2; 9 positions match TRBD1. Germline V gene data show CDR1 as SEHNR and CDR2 as FQNEAQ (reference sequence). With 8 bases clipped from V and 2 bases from J, the junction kept 12 bases outside the gene matches. CDR3 size: 16 residues. The DNA of the CDR3 is TGTGCCAGCTCCCGGGACAGGGCCCCGGGCAACTATGGCTACACCTTC. It translates to CASSRDRAPGNYGYTF.

The CDR3: CASSPGLAGAIQETQYF. The CDR3 nucleotides are TGCGCCAGCAGCCCTGGACTAGCGGGGGCCATACAAGAGACCCAGTACTTC. The genes are TRBV5-1 and TRBJ2-5; 13 bases fit TRBD2. This CDR3 is 17 amino acids long. Germline V lookup: CDR1 SGHRS, CDR2 YFSETQ. Germline trimming cut 4 bases from V and 2 bases from J; bases unmatched to any gene: 8.

This chain links TRBV6-5 with TRBJ2-2; 8 positions match TRBD1. Losses at the gene ends were 6 bases for V and 8 bases for J; bases not matched to a gene: 11. CDR1 and CDR2 (germline): MNHEY, SVGAGI. The CDR3 has 15 amino acids. The chain's CDR3 is CASSPTDRGVGELFF. The CDR3 nucleotides are TGTGCCAGCAGCCCGACAGACAGGGGCGTTGGGGAGCTGTTTTTT.

The count of this clone is one. The gene calls are TRBV18 and TRBJ2-1, with 12 positions matching TRBD1. The V gene end was trimmed by 1 base and the J gene end by 8 bases; junction bases not matched to a gene: 9. The germline CDR1 and CDR2 sequences are KGHSH and LQKENI. The CDR3 spans 17 residues. The CDR3: CASSPRYGTGGGDEQFF. The CDR3 DNA is TGTGCCAGCTCACCACGGTACGGGACAGGGGGCGGAGATGAGCAGTTCTTC.

The chain has TRBV9 and TRBJ2-2, with D perhaps TRBD2 (5 bases). Per the germline V gene, CDR1 is SGDLS and CDR2 is YYNGEE. The CDR3 has 15 residues. V gave up 2 bases and J gave up 5 bases, with 13 bases separating them. The CDR3 sequence: CASSVKDSVTGELFF. The CDR3 DNA reads TGTGCCAGCAGCGTCAAGGACTCCGTGACCGGGGAGCTGTTTTTT.